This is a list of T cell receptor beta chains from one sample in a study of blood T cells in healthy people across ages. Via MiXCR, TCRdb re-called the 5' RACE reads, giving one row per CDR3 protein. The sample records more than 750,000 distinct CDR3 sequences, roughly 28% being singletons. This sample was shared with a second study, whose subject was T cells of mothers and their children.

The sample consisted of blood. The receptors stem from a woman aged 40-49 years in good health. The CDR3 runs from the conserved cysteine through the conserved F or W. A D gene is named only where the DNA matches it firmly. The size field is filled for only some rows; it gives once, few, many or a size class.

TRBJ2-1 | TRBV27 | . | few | TGTGCCAGCAGTGTGGGGGGAGCAGGGGTCTCCTACAATGAGCAGTTCTTC | CASSVGGAGVSYNEQFF
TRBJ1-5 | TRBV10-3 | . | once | TGTGCCACGGCGGAGGGCAATCAGCTCCAGCATTTT | CATAEGNQLQHF
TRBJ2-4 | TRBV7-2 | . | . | TGTGCCAGCAGCTTCGGGGCAGGGGGGGACATTCAGTACTTC | CASSFGAGGDIQYF
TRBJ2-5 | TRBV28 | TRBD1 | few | TGTGCCGGCAGTACGGACAGGGGCCGGGAGACCCAGTACTTC | CAGSTDRGRETQYF
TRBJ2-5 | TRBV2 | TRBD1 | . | TGTGCCAGCAGTGACCCGGGACAGGAAGAGACCCAGTACTTC | CASSDPGQEETQYF
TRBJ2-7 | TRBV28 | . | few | TGTGCCAGCAGTTTAATGTTTGGGTCAGGATCTTCCTACGAGCAGTACTTC | CASSLMFGSGSSYEQYF
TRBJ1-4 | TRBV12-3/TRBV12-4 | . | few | TGTGCCAGCAGTCGTGCAACCCTTAATGAAAAACTGTTTTTT | CASSRATLNEKLFF
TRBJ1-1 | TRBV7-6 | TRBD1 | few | TGTGCCAGCAGGAAAACAGGGGGCATGGGCACTGAAGCTTTCTTT | CASRKTGGMGTEAFF
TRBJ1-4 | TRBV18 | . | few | TGTGCCAGCTCACCACGACAGCTTGCAACTAATGAAAAACTGTTTTTT | CASSPRQLATNEKLFF
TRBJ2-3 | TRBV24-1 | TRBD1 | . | TGTGCCACCAGTGATTCCCCGGGACAGGGGAAACTTAGCACAGATACGCAGTATTTT | CATSDSPGQGKLSTDTQYF
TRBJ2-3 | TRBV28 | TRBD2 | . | TGTGCCAGCAGGGTAACTAGCGGACGGGTTTATACGCAGTATTTT | CASRVTSGRVYTQYF
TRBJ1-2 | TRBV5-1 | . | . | TGCGCCAGCAGCTTGGATGGCGCCTATGCGGGCACCTTC | CASSLDGAYAGTF
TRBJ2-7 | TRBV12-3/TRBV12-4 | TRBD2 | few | TGTGCCGGCAGTTTATCTAGCGGGGGGGCGAGGAACGAGCAGTACTTC | CAGSLSSGGARNEQYF
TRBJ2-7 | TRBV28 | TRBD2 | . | TGTGCCAGCAGTTTTTCTTCCAGCGGGGGTCCCTACGAGCAGTACTTC | CASSFSSSGGPYEQYF
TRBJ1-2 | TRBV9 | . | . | TGTGCCAGCAGCCCAGGCTCTCATTGGTCCTATGGCTACACCTTC | CASSPGSHWSYGYTF
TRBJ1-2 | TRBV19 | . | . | TGTGCCAGTAATAGTGCTAACTATGGCTACACCTTC | CASNSANYGYTF
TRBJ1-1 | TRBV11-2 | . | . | TGTGCCAGCAGCTTATTCGGGGGATTGGACACTGAAGCTTTCTTT | CASSLFGGLDTEAFF
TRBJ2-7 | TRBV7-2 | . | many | TGTGCCAGCAGCTTAGAAGGCAGAACAATCTCCTACGAGCAGTACTTC | CASSLEGRTISYEQYF
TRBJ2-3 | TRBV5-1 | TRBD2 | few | TGCGCCAGCAGCCGGACTAGCGGGGGGGCCTGGGATACGCAGTATTTT | CASSRTSGGAWDTQYF
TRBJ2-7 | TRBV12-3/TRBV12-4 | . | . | TGTGCCAGCAGGCCGGGACTGACAATCTACGAGCAGTACTTC | CASRPGLTIYEQYF
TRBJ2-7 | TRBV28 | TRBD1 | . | TGTGCCAGCAGTTTATTTACAGGGGGCATGTACGAGCAGTACTTC | CASSLFTGGMYEQYF
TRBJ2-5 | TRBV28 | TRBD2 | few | TGTGCCAGCAGAGCGGGACTAGCGGGGACCTACGGGCAGTACTTC | CASRAGLAGTYGQYF
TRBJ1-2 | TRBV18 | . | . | TGTGCCAGCTCATCGAGTCCCCCCCCGCTAGACTATGGCTACACCTTC | CASSSSPPPLDYGYTF
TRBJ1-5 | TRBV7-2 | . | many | TGTGCCAGCAGCTTGGAGGGGGAACAGCCCCAGCATTTT | CASSLEGEQPQHF
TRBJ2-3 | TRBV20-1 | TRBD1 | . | TGCAGTGCCCCGGGGACAGGGGATGATACGCAGTATTTT | CSAPGTGDDTQYF
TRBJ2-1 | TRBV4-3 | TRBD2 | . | TGCGCCAGCAACCAAGCAGGGTCAACTAGCGGGGGAGGTAATGAGCAGTTCTTC | CASNQAGSTSGGGNEQFF
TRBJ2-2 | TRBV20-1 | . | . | TGCAGTGCCAGGGGACCCCGGAGTACCGGGGAGCTGTTTTTT | CSARGPRSTGELFF
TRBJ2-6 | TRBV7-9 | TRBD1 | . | TGTGCCAGCAGCCGACAGACAGGGGCTGGGGCCAACGTCCTGACTTTC | CASSRQTGAGANVLTF
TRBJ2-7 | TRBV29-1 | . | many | TGCAGCGTTGACAGTGGGGTATCCCCATACGAGCAGTACTTC | CSVDSGVSPYEQYF
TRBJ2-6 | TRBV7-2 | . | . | TGTGCCAGCAGCTCTATCTTCTCAGGGGCCAACGTCCTGACTTTC | CASSSIFSGANVLTF
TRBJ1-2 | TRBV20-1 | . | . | TGCAGTGCTAGGGAGGGGATCCATGGCTACACCTTC | CSAREGIHGYTF
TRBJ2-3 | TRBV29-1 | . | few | TGCAGCGTATCATTTGGGACCACAGATACGCAGTATTTT | CSVSFGTTDTQYF
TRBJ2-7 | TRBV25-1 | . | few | TGTGCCAGCAGTGAATTGTTACAGCCCACCTACGAGCAGTACTTC | CASSELLQPTYEQYF
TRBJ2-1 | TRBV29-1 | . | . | TGCAGCGTTGGGGCAGGGATCTACAATGAGCAGTTCTTC | CSVGAGIYNEQFF
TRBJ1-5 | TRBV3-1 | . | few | TGTGCCAGCAGCCAAGTGGATTATAGCAATCAGCCCCAGCATTTT | CASSQVDYSNQPQHF
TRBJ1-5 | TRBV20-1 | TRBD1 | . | TGCAGTGCTAAAACGGGACAGGGGGCGAGTCAGCCCCAGCATTTT | CSAKTGQGASQPQHF
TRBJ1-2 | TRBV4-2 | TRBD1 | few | TGTGCCAGCAGCCAGGACAGGGGACCGTATGGCTACACCTTC | CASSQDRGPYGYTF
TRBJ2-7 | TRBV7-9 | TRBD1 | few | TGTGCCAGCAGCCTACGACAGGGACCAGGCGAGCAGTACTTC | CASSLRQGPGEQYF
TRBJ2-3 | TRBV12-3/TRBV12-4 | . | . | TGTGCCAGCAGTCCAGGACTAGGGGGGCGAGCAGATGCGCAGTATTTT | CASSPGLGGRADAQYF
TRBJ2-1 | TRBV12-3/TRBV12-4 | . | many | TGTGCCAGCATCCAGGCCAACCTGTACAATGAGCAGTTCTTC | CASIQANLYNEQFF